The clone carrying this T cell receptor beta chain is a singleton in its sample. Its specificity is not known. A v3.0 immunoSEQ assay was performed at survey level. The data were produced by immunoSEQ multiplex PCR, yet TCRdb's version contains in-frame clones alone and is incomplete. The repertoire holds some 31,000 clones, with about three quarters as singletons. The data originate from a study of long-term antiretroviral therapy in people with HIV. Study as a whole: The oldest specimens predate the 2015 immediate-ART recommendation by about a decade. General study points: In samples taken after ART, diversity increased but remained below transplant donor control levels.

A minimum of one pre-ART and two post-ART PBMC samples existed for each donor. The ends were cut back, 8 bases at V and 5 bases at J, with 15 bases in the middle. The germline CDR1 and CDR2 sequences are LNHNV and YYDKDF (reference sequence). The CDR3 sequence is 13 residues long. The chain has TRBV15 and TRBJ2-5; tentatively, D is TRBD1 (5 bases). Sequencing used unsorted PBMCs, obtained 3.1 years after starting antiretroviral therapy. The origin of this receptor is a woman aged 50 to 60 with HIV. DNA for the CDR3: TGTGCCACCCAACAGGCCTTGGAGGAGACCCAGTACTTC. This encodes CATQQALEETQYF. Complete variable domain (other parts from reference TRBV15 and TRBJ2-5): DAMVIQNPRYQVTQFGKPVTLSCSQTLNHNVMYWYQQKSSQAPKLLFHYYDKDFNNEADTPDNFQSRRPNTSFCFLDIRSPGLGDTAMYLCATQQALEETQYFGPGTRLLVL.